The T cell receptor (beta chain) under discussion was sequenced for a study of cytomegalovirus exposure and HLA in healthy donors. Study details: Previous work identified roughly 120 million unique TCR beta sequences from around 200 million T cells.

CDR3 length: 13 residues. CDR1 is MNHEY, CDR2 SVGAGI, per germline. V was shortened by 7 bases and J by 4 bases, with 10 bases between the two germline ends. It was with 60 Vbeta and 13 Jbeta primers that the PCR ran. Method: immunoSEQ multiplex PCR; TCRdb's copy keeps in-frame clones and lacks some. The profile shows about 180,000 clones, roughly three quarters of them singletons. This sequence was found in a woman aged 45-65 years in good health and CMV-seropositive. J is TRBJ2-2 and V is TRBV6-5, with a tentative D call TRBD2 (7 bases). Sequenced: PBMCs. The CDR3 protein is CASMGGLTGELFF. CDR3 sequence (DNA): TGTGCCAGCATGGGGGGGCTCACCGGGGAGCTGTTTTTT.